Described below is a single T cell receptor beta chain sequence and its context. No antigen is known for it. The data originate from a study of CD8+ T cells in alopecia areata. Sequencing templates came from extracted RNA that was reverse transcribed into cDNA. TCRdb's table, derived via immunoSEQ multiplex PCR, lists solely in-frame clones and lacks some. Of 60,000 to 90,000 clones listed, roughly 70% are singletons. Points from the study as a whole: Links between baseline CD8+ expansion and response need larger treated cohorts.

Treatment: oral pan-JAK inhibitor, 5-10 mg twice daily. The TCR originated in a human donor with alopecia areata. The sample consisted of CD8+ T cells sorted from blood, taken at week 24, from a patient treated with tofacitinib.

CDR3 region: CASSHGLGTEAFF. The CDR3 coding sequence is TGTGCCAGCAGCCACGGGTTAGGCACTGAAGCTTTCTTT. The chain has TRBV4-2 and TRBJ1-1, with no clear D. Germline loops: CDR1 LGHNA, CDR2 YNFKEQ. V shed 3 bases and J shed 4 bases, with 9 bases lying between them. This CDR3 is 13 amino acids long.